Each of the 31 T cell receptor beta chains below was sequenced from the same sample in a study of blood T cell repertoires in COVID-19. Sequencing was performed with immunoSEQ multiplex PCR; in TCRdb, only in-frame clones are kept and a portion is missing. The repertoire holds 110,000 to 150,000 clones, approximately 82% seen once, with roughly 1.5% in the top ten. The sequencing sample was made of peripheral blood. Receptor source: a human donor in a cohort sampled during active COVID-19.

This chain links TRBV7-2 with TRBJ1-1, with 7 nucleotides matching TRBD1. Germline CDR1 is SGHTA and CDR2 is FQGNSA. The CDR3 length is 17 residues. V was pared by 9 bases and J by 2 bases, with 18 bases of the junction left unmatched. Here the CDR3 DNA reads TGTGCCAGTAAGGCCCTCGGGGACAGAATCGGAAACACTGAAGCTTTCTTT. This encodes CASKALGDRIGNTEAFF.

The gene calls are TRBV23-1 and TRBJ2-7, with 9 bases fitting TRBD2. TRBV23-1 falls under the ORF class, with uncertain function. V shed 0 bases and J 2 bases; nucleotides not matched to a gene: 14. There are 19 residues in the CDR3. The CDR3 DNA reads as TGCGCCAGCAGTCAATCTCGCGGGAGGGCCCGCCGCGTGACCTACGAGCAGTACTTC. Protein sequence: CASSQSRGRARRVTYEQYF.

The chain has TRBV11-2 and TRBJ2-1, with D possibly TRBD2 on 5 matching bases. Trimming shortened V by 2 bases and J by 9 bases, and 20 bases separated the two germline ends. Germline-derived CDR1 and CDR2 are SGHAT and FQNNGV. The CDR3 length is 16 residues. For the CDR3, the DNA is TGTGCCAGCAGCTTATCTGGAAGGACTCGGGCGGTTGAGCAGTTCTTC. This gives the protein CASSLSGRTRAVEQFF.

This clone has more than one count but fewer than ten. Additional DNA sequences in this sample encode the identical CDR3. V usage is TRBV19 and J usage is TRBJ1-4; D is uncertain. Trimming shortened V by 6 bases and J by 0 bases, and 8 bases separated the two germline ends. This CDR3 spans 14 amino acids. Germline V lookup: CDR1 LNHDA, CDR2 SQIVND (reference sequence). CDR3 sequence: CASSLTATNEKLFF. The CDR3 DNA sequence: TGTGCCAGTAGCTTAACAGCAACTAATGAAAAACTGTTTTTT. Variable domain in full (rest from reference TRBV19 and TRBJ1-4): DGGITQSPKYLFRKEGQNVTLSCEQNLNHDAMYWYRQDPGQGLRLIYYSQIVNDFQKGDIAEGYSVSREKKESFPLTVTSAQKNPTAFYLCASSLTATNEKLFFGSGTQLSVL.

V and J are TRBV28 and TRBJ2-4, with TRBD2 matching 10 bases. The CDR3 has 14 residues. CDR1 is MDHEN, CDR2 SYDVKM, per germline. Germline trimming cut 11 bases from V and 6 bases from J; bases unmatched to any gene: 10. CDR3 sequence: CASRESGRGNIQYF. In DNA, the CDR3 is TGTGCCTCTCGGGAAAGCGGGAGGGGAAACATTCAGTACTTC.

The chain has TRBV6-1 and TRBJ1-5, with 7 bases lining up with TRBD1. The germline CDR1 and CDR2 sequences are MNHNS and SASEGT. CDR3 size: 14 residues. The junction had 0 bases not matched to a gene; V was cut back by 3 bases and J by 1 base. Here the CDR3 reads CASSEGQSNQPQHF. As DNA, the CDR3 is TGTGCCAGCAGTGAGGGACAGAGCAATCAGCCCCAGCATTTT.

The chain carries TRBV18 and TRBJ1-1, with D unresolved. CDR3 length equals 14 residues. Trimming removed 3 bases from V and 1 base from J, with 9 bases in between. Per germline, CDR1 KGHSH and CDR2 LQKENI. The CDR3 spells CASSPRTENTEAFF. The CDR3 nucleotides are TGTGCCAGCTCACCTAGGACTGAGAACACTGAAGCTTTCTTT.

V usage is TRBV7-2 and J usage is TRBJ1-2; 7 positions agree with TRBD1. CDR3 size: 15 residues. From germline, CDR1 is SGHTA and CDR2 FQGNSA. The J segment lost 1 base and the V segment lost 0 bases, leaving 2 bases of the junction unmatched. CDR3 DNA: TGTGCCAGCAGCTTAGCGCGACAGGGTAACTATGGCTACACCTTC. This translates into CASSLARQGNYGYTF.

This clone was observed a single time. The chain links TRBV11-1 to TRBJ1-1; D call uncertain. V dropped 4 bases and J dropped 1 base, with 7 bases sitting between them. The CDR3 loop spans 13 amino acids. Germline assignment: CDR1 SGHAT and CDR2 FQDESV (reference sequence). This CDR3 reads CASSSLANTEAFF. The CDR3 region has the DNA TGTGCCAGCAGCTCCTTGGCGAACACTGAAGCTTTCTTT.

The chain is built from TRBV19 and TRBJ1-3, with D perhaps matching TRBD1 (5 bases). This CDR3 comprises 15 residues. Germline CDR1 and CDR2: LNHDA and SQIVND (reference sequence). Deletions cut 4 bases from V and 2 bases from J, with 12 bases between. The CDR3 region is CASSRGGEAGNTIYF. DNA for the CDR3: TGTGCCAGTAGTAGAGGAGGGGAAGCTGGAAACACCATATATTTT. Based on the CDR3 plus reference TRBV19 and TRBJ1-3, the full variable domain is DGGITQSPKYLFRKEGQNVTLSCEQNLNHDAMYWYRQDPGQGLRLIYYSQIVNDFQKGDIAEGYSVSREKKESFPLTVTSAQKNPTAFYLCASSRGGEAGNTIYFGEGSWLTVV.

This clone was counted between two and nine times. The chain carries TRBV11-2 and TRBJ1-2, with D possibly matching TRBD1 (5 bases). Trimming removed 1 base at V and 4 bases at J, with 13 bases between. CDR3 size: 15 residues. CDR1 is SGHAT, CDR2 FQNNGV, per germline. The CDR3 DNA is TGTGCCAGCAGCTTAGTGGGGGGGTGGGCCTATGGCTACACCTTC. It yields the protein CASSLVGGWAYGYTF.

The chain recombines TRBV5-1 with TRBJ2-6; a weak D match, TRBD1 (6 bases). Deletions cut 1 base from V and 4 bases from J, with 12 bases between. The germline CDR1 and CDR2 sequences are SGHRS and YFSETQ. The length of the CDR3 is 16 residues. Here the CDR3 DNA reads TGCGCCAGCAGCTTGCAACAGGGCGCGGGGGCCAACGTCCTGACTTTC. Protein sequence: CASSLQQGAGANVLTF. The full variable domain, completed using reference TRBV5-1 and TRBJ2-6, is KAGVTQTPRYLIKTRGQQVTLSCSPISGHRSVSWYQQTPGQGLQFLFEYFSETQRNKGNFPGRFSGRQFSNSRSEMNVSTLELGDSALYLCASSLQQGAGANVLTFGAGSRLTVL.

This clone came up once. J is TRBJ2-3 and V is TRBV12-3 or TRBV12-4; D is ambiguous. There are 12 residues in the CDR3. Trimming left V 6 bases short and J 6 bases short, with 10 bases between. The chain's CDR3 is CASSSFVDTQYF. CDR3 DNA: TGTGCCAGCAGCTCCTTCGTGGATACGCAGTATTTT.

This clone was observed once. J is TRBJ2-1 and V is TRBV7-8, with TRBD2 identical over 7 bases. In germline, CDR1 is SGHVS, CDR2 FQNEAQ. This CDR3 has 16 amino acids. V lost 1 base and J lost 6; bases outside the gene matches: 9. As DNA, the CDR3 is TGTGCCAGCAGCTTAGGGGCTAGCGGAGCTATCAATGAGCAGTTCTTC. Protein: CASSLGASGAINEQFF.

The gene calls are TRBV19 and TRBJ1-1; no clear D. The CDR3 sequence is 14 residues long. Germline CDR1 LNHDA, CDR2 SQIVND (reference sequence). Trimming took off 6 bases at V and 1 base at J, with 12 bases between the two ends. DNA for the CDR3: TGTGCCAGTAGGACCCGGGAGCAGAACACTGAAGCTTTCTTT. The encoded protein is CASRTREQNTEAFF.

This clone occurred once. The gene calls are TRBV28 and TRBJ1-1; D ambiguous. Trimming shortened V by 5 bases and J by 1 base, and 8 bases separated the two germline ends. CDR1 MDHEN and CDR2 SYDVKM come from the germline V gene. The CDR3 consists of 13 residues. CDR3 in DNA: TGTGCCAGCAGTCCCCGACAGAACACTGAAGCTTTCTTT. Translated: CASSPRQNTEAFF.

This clone showed up just a few times. The genes are TRBV24-1 and TRBJ2-1; the match to TRBD1 covers 10 bases. The CDR3 consists of 15 residues. Germline V lookup: CDR1 KGHDR, CDR2 SFDVKD. The J segment lost 4 bases and the V segment lost 7 bases, leaving 6 bases of the junction unmatched. The CDR3 nucleotides read TGTGCCACCAGCATGACAGGGGGCGGTTACAATGAGCAGTTCTTC. This codes for CATSMTGGGYNEQFF.

The rearrangement joins TRBV7-2 to TRBJ1-2, with a possible D match to TRBD1 (5 bases). The V gene's germline CDR1 is SGHTA and CDR2 FQGNSA. V was pared by 6 bases and J by 4 bases, with 12 bases between. The CDR3 is made up of 13 amino acids. The CDR3 sequence is CASREGVGYGYTF. DNA for the CDR3: TGTGCCAGCAGGGAAGGGGTAGGCTATGGCTACACCTTC.

This chain connects TRBV10-3 to TRBJ1-2; unclear D gene. In germline, CDR1 is ENHRY, CDR2 SYGVKD. V lost 6 bases, J lost 6 bases, and 20 bases lay in between. The CDR3 is 15 residues long. The CDR3 loop reads CAISPRTPLVDGYTF. The CDR3 DNA is TGTGCCATCAGCCCTCGGACTCCTTTGGTGGATGGCTACACCTTC.

The chain uses TRBV5-4 and TRBJ2-3; D is undetermined. V lost 3 bases and J lost 0, with 14 bases in between. CDR3 length equals 16 residues. CDR1 is SGHNT, CDR2 YYREEE, per germline (reference sequence). Here the CDR3 DNA reads TGTGCCAGCAGCTGGAAAAACAGCCCGAGCACAGATACGCAGTATTTT. Protein product: CASSWKNSPSTDTQYF.

This rearrangement joins TRBV4-1 to TRBJ2-7; 8 bases are a match to TRBD1. V shed 1 base, J shed 2 bases, and the junction held 10 bases outside the gene matches. CDR3 size: 17 residues. Germline CDR1 MGHRA, CDR2 YSYEKL. The CDR3 region has the DNA TGCGCCAGCAGCCAAGCTTTGGGACAGGAGGGTGCCTACGAGCAGTACTTC. Translation gives CASSQALGQEGAYEQYF.

The J gene is TRBJ1-5, the V gene TRBV18, with 8 nucleotides matching TRBD1. The CDR3 runs to 13 residues. V gave up 5 bases and J gave up 7 bases; unmatched junction bases: 4. The germline CDR1 and CDR2 sequences are KGHSH and LQKENI. CDR3: CASSGTGGQPQHF. CDR3 bases: TGTGCCAGCTCAGGGACAGGTGGACAGCCCCAGCATTTT.

The chain carries TRBV4-2 and TRBJ2-3; 12 positions agree with TRBD1. This CDR3 spans 17 amino acids. Germline CDR1 reads LGHNA; CDR2 reads YNFKEQ. V lost 2 bases to trimming and J lost 6 bases; unmatched junction nucleotides: 9. CDR3 sequence reads: CASSQTGTGGGDDTQYF. The DNA of the CDR3 is TGTGCCAGCAGCCAAACCGGGACAGGGGGCGGGGACGATACGCAGTATTTT.

This chain connects TRBV11-2 to TRBJ2-7, with D possibly matching TRBD1 (7 bases). The V gene's germline CDR1 is SGHAT and CDR2 FQNNGV. This CDR3 has 14 amino acids. V was shortened by 7 bases and J by 2 bases, with 15 bases between the two germline ends. CDR3 loop: CASTLQGGTYEQYF. The CDR3 coding sequence is TGTGCCAGCACCCTGCAGGGGGGAACCTACGAGCAGTACTTC.

V usage is TRBV5-1 and J usage is TRBJ2-1; 7 bases are a match to TRBD2. Unmatched junction bases numbered 6, after V lost 0 bases and J lost 3 bases. The CDR3 has 16 residues. Germline assignment: CDR1 SGHRS and CDR2 YFSETQ. The CDR3 protein is CASSLAGGRGYNEQFF. CDR3 DNA sequence: TGCGCCAGCAGCTTGGCCGGCGGGAGAGGCTACAATGAGCAGTTCTTC.

The chain couples TRBV18 to TRBJ2-6, with TRBD2 as a possible D gene (5 bases). CDR3 length: 16 amino acids. Trimming stripped 3 bases from V and 0 bases from J, with 9 bases between. Looked up from germline, CDR1 is KGHSH and CDR2 is LQKENI. In nucleotides, the CDR3 is TGTGCCAGCTCACCCCAGCGGATCTCTGGGGCCAACGTCCTGACTTTC. This translates into CASSPQRISGANVLTF.

The CDR3 DNA sequence: TGTGCCAGCCGAGGTTCACTCCCTTATGGCTACACCTTC. It yields the protein CASRGSLPYGYTF. The J gene is TRBJ1-2, the V gene TRBV28; D is undetermined. From germline, CDR1 is MDHEN and CDR2 SYDVKM. The CDR3 is made up of 13 amino acids. V was trimmed by 8 bases and J by 5 bases, leaving 15 bases between them.

The chain has TRBV7-9 and TRBJ2-7; weak D call: TRBD2 (7 bases). The V end lost 1 base, the J end lost 2 bases, and 12 bases lay between the germline ends. This CDR3 region has 15 residues. Germline V gene sequence: CDR1 SEHNR, CDR2 FQNEAQ (reference sequence). CDR3 sequence: CASSLEGGGAYEQYF. The DNA for the CDR3 is TGTGCCAGCAGCTTAGAGGGAGGGGGGGCCTACGAGCAGTACTTC.

In DNA form, the CDR3 reads TGTGCCAGCAGCTTAGGGGAGGTGGGGATTTCTTTCTTT. Translation: CASSLGEVGISFF. The chain employs TRBV7-9 and TRBJ1-1; no clear D. The CDR3 has 13 amino acids. Trimming left V 1 base short and J 12 bases short, with 15 bases between. The germline gives CDR1 SEHNR, CDR2 FQNEAQ (reference sequence).

The chain is built from TRBV19 and TRBJ2-5; 10 bases align to TRBD1. The CDR3 covers 16 residues. The germline CDR1 and CDR2 sequences are LNHDA and SQIVND (reference sequence). V lost 4 bases to trimming and J lost 5 bases; unmatched junction nucleotides: 10. CDR3: CASSTLGTGVVETQYF. Here the CDR3 DNA reads TGTGCCAGTAGTACCCTCGGGACAGGGGTTGTGGAGACCCAGTACTTC.

The CDR3 region is CASSDQGLSGELFF. The CDR3 nucleotides are TGTGCCAGCAGCGACCAGGGTTTGTCCGGGGAGCTGTTTTTT. The V and J genes are TRBV7-3 and TRBJ2-2, with D possibly matching TRBD1 (5 bases). The V end lost 5 bases, the J end lost 6 bases, and 13 bases lay between the germline ends. This CDR3 has 14 amino acids. Germline-derived CDR1 and CDR2 are SGHTA and FQGTGA.